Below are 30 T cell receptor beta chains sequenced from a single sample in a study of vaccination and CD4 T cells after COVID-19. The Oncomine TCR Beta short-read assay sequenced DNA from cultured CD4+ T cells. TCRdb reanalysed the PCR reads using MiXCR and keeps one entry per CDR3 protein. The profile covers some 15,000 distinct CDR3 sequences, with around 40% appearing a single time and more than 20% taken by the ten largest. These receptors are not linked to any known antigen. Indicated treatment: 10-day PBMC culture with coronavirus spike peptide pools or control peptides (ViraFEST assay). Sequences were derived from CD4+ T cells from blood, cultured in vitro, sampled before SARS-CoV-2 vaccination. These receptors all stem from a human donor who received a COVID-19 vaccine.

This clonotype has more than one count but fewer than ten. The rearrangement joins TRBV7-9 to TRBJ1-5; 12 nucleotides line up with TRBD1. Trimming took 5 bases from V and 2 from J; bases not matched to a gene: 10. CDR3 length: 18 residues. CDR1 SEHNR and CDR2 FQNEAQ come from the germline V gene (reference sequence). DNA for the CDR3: TGTGCCAGCAGCAAGACCGGGACAGGGGGCGGAGGCAATCAGCCCCAGCATTTT. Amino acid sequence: CASSKTGTGGGGNQPQHF.

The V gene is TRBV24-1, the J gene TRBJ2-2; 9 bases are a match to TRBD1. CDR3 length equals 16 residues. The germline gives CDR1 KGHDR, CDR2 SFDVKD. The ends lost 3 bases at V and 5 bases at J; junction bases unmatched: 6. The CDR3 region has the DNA TGTGCCACCAGTGATCCCGGGACAGGGACAACCGGGGAGCTGTTTTTT. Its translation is CATSDPGTGTTGELFF.

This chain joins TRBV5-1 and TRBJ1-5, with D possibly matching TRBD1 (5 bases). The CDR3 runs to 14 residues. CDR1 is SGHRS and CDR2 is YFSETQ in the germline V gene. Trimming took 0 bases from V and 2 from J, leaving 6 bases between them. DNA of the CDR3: TGCGCCAGCAGCTTGGGAGGGGGCAATCAGCCCCAGCATTTT. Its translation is CASSLGGGNQPQHF.

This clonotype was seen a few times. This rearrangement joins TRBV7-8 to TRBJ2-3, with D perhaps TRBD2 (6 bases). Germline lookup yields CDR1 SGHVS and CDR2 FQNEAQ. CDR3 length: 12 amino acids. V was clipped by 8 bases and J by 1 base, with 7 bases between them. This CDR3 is CASAGRTDTQYF. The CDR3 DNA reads TGTGCCAGCGCGGGACGCACAGATACGCAGTATTTT.

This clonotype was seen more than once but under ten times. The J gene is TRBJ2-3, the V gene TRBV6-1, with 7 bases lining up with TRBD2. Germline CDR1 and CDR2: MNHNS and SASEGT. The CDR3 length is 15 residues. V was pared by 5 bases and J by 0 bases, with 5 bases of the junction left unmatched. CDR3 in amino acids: CASSPLAASTDTQYF. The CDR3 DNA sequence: TGTGCCAGCAGTCCTCTAGCGGCTAGCACAGATACGCAGTATTTT.

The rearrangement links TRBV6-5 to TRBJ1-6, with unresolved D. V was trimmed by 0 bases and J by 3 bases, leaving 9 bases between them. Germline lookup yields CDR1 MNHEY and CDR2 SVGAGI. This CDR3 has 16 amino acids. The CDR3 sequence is CASSYSYQYYNSPLHF. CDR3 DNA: TGTGCCAGCAGTTACTCGTACCAGTACTATAATTCACCCCTCCACTTT.

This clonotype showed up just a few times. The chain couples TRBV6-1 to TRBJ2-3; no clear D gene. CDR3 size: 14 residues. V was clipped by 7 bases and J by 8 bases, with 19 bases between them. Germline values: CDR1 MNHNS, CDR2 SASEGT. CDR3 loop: CASTVAGHMGTQYF. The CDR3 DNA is TGTGCCAGCACGGTGGCAGGCCACATGGGTACGCAGTATTTT.

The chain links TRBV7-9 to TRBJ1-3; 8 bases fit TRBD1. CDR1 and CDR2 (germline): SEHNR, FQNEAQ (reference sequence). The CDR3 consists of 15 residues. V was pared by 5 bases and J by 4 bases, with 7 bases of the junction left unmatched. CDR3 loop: CASSASGGSGNTIYF. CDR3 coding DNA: TGTGCCAGCAGCGCATCAGGGGGCTCGGGAAACACCATATATTTT.

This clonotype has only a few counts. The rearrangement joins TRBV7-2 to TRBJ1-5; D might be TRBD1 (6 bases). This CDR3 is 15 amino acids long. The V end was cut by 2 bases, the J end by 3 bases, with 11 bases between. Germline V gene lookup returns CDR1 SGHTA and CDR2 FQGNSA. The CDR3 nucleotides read TGTGCCAGCAGCTTAACGGGGGCTATCAATCAGCCCCAGCATTTT. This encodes CASSLTGAINQPQHF.

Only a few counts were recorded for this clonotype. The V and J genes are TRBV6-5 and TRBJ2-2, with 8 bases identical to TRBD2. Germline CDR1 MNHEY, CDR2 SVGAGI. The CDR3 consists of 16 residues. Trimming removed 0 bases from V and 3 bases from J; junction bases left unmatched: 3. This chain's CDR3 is CASSYSSGGDTGELFF. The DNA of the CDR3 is TGTGCCAGCAGTTACTCGAGCGGGGGCGACACCGGGGAGCTGTTTTTT.

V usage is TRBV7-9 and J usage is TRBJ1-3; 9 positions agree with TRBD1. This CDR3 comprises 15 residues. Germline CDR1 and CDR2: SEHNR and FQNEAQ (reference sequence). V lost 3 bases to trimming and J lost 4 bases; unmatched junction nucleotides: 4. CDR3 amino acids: CASSFGTGTGNTIYF. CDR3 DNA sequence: TGTGCCAGCAGCTTTGGGACAGGGACAGGAAACACCATATATTTT.

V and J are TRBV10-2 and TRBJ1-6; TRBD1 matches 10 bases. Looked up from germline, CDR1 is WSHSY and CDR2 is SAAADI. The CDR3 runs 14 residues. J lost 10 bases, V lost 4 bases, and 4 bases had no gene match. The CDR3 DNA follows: TGCGCCAGCAGTGCGGGGACAGGGGTCTCACCCCTCCACTTT. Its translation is CASSAGTGVSPLHF.

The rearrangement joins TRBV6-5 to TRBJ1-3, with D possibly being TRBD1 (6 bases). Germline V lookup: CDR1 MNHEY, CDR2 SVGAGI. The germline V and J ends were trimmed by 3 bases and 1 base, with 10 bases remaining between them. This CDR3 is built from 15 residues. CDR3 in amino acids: CASSYGQRSGNTIYF. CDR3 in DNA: TGTGCCAGCAGTTATGGACAGCGATCTGGAAACACCATATATTTT.

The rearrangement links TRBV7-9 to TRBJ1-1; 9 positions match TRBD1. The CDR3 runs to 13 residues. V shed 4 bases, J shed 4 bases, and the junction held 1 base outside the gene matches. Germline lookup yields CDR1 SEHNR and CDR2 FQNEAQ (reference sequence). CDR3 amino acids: CASSSDRGTEAFF. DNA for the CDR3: TGTGCCAGCAGCTCGGACAGGGGCACTGAAGCTTTCTTT.

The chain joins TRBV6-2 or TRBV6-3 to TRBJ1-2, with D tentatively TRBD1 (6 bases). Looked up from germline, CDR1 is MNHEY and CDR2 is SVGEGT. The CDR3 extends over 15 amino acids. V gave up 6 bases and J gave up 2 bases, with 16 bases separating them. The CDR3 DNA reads TGTGCCAGCAGCTATACACCAACAGGGAACTATGGCTACACCTTC. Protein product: CASSYTPTGNYGYTF.

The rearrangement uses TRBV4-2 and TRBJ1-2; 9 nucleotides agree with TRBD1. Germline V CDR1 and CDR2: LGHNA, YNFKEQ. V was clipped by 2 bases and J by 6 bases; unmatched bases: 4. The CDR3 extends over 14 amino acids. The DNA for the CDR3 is TGTGCCAGCAGCCAATCGGGACAGGGTAATGGCTACACCTTC. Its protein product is CASSQSGQGNGYTF.

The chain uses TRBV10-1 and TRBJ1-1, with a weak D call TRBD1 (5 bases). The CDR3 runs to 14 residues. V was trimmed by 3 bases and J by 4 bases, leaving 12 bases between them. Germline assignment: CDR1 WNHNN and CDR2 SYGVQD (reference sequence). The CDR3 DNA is TGCGCCAGCAGTGACCAGGGTGGGAGCACTGAAGCTTTCTTT. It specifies CASSDQGGSTEAFF.

CDR3 in DNA: TGTGCCAGCAGTGCCCCAGTGGACTATGGCTACACCTTC. It yields the protein CASSAPVDYGYTF. J is TRBJ1-2 and V is TRBV2; D is undetermined. CDR1 and CDR2 from the germline V gene are SNHLY and FYNNEI. CDR3 length equals 13 residues. Between the trimmed V and J ends, which lost 4 bases and 3 bases, there was a span of 9 bases.

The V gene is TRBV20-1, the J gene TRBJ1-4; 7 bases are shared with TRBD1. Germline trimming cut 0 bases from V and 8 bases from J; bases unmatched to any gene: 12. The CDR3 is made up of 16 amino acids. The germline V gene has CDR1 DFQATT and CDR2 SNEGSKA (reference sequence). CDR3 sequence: CSAREPTGEGREKLFF. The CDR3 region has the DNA TGCAGTGCTAGAGAACCTACAGGGGAAGGTCGCGAAAAACTGTTTTTT.

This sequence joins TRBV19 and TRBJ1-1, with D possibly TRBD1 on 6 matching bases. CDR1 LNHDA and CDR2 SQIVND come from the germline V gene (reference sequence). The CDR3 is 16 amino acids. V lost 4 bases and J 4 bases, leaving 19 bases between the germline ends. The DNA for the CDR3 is TGTGCCAGTAGTACTAGCGGGGGCGCTCGGATCACTGAAGCTTTCTTT. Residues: CASSTSGGARITEAFF.

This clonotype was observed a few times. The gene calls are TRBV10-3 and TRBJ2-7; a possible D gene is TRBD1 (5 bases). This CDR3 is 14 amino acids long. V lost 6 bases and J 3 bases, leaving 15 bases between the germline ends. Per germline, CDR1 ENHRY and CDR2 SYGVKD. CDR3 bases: TGTGCCATCAGAGCCGACAGCGCGAGCTACGAGCAGTACTTC. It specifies CAIRADSASYEQYF.

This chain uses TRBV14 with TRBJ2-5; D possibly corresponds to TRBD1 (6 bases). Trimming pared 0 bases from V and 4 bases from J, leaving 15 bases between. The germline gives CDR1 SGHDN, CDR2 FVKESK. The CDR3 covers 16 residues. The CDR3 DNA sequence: TGTGCCAGCAGCCAAGAACGACAGGCCAGGAGAGAGACCCAGTACTTC. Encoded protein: CASSQERQARRETQYF.

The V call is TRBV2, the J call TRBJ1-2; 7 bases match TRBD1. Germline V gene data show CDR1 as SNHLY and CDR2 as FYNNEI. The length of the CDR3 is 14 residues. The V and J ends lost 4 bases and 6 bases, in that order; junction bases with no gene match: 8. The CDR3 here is CASSVRGREDGYTF. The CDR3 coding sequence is TGTGCCAGCAGTGTAAGGGGGCGCGAAGATGGCTACACCTTC.

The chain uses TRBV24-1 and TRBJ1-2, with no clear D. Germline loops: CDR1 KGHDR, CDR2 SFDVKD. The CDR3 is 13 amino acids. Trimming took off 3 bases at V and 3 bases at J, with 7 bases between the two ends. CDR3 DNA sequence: TGTGCCACCAGTGATCGGAGTCACTATGGCTACACCTTC. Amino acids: CATSDRSHYGYTF.

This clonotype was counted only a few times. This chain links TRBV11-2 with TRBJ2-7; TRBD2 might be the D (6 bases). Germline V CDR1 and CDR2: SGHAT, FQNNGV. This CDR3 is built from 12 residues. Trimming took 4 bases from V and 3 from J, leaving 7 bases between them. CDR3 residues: CASSWDFYEQYF. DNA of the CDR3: TGTGCCAGCAGCTGGGACTTCTACGAGCAGTACTTC.

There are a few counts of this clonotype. CDR3 sequence reads: CASSRPASGGRTDTQYF. The CDR3 bases are TGTGCCAGCAGCCGACCGGCTAGCGGGGGCCGCACAGATACGCAGTATTTT. The chain has TRBV6-2 or TRBV6-3 and TRBJ2-3, with 10 nucleotides matching TRBD2. Germline CDR1 is MNHEY and CDR2 is SVGEGT. J lost 1 base, V lost 6 bases, and 10 bases had no gene match. The CDR3 covers 17 residues.

The CDR3 is CASSRRDRGQNNEQFF. CDR3 nucleotide sequence: TGTGCCAGCAGTCGACGAGACAGGGGGCAGAACAATGAGCAGTTCTTC. The chain combines TRBV2 with TRBJ2-1; the match to TRBD1 covers 10 bases. The CDR3 spans 16 residues. V gave up 5 bases and J gave up 5 bases; unmatched junction bases: 9. Germline V lookup: CDR1 SNHLY, CDR2 FYNNEI. Full variable domain (outside the CDR3, taken from reference TRBV2 and TRBJ2-1): EPEVTQTPSHQVTQMGQEVILRCVPISNHLYFYWYRQILGQKVEFLVSFYNNEISEKSEIFDDQFSVERPDGSNFTLKIRSTKLEDSAMYFCASSRRDRGQNNEQFFGPGTRLTVL.

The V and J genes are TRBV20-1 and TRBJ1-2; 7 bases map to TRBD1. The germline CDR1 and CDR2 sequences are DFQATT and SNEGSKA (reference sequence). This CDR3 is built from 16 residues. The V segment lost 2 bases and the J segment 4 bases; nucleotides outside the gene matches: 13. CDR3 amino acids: CSARFGIAGQLYGYTF. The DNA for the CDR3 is TGCAGTGCTAGATTCGGGATCGCGGGACAGCTCTATGGCTACACCTTC.

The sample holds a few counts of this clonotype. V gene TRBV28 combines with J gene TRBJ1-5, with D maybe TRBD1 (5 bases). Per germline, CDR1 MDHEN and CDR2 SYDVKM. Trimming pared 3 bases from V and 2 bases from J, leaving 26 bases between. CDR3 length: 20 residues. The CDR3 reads CASSLIGGAGWAMGNQPQHF. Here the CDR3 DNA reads TGTGCCAGCAGTTTGATAGGTGGGGCAGGGTGGGCTATGGGCAATCAGCCCCAGCATTTT. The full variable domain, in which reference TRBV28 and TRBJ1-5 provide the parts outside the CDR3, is DVKVTQSSRYLVKRTGEKVFLECVQDMDHENMFWYRQDPGLGLRLIYFSYDVKMKEKGDIPEGYSVSREKKERFSLILESASTNQTSMYLCASSLIGGAGWAMGNQPQHFGDGTRLSIL.

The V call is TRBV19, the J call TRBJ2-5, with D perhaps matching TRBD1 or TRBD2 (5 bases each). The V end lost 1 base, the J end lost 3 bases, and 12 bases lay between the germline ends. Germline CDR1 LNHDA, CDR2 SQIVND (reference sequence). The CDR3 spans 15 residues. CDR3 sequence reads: CASSIGGRGKETQYF. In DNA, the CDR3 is TGTGCCAGTAGTATAGGGGGTCGGGGCAAAGAGACCCAGTACTTC.